The rows below give T cell receptor beta chains drawn from one sample of a study of cytomegalovirus exposure and HLA in healthy donors. Only in-frame clones appear in the TCRdb table, and some are missing; sequencing was by immunoSEQ multiplex PCR. The repertoire holds around 200,000 clones, with about 62% as singletons. Material for sequencing was PBMCs. Every receptor here comes from a man aged 35 to 55 in good health and CMV-seronegative. Both conserved end residues are part of each CDR3. Not every row has a clone size; where given, it reads once, few, many or a size class.

size | J | V | CDR3
once | TRBJ1-1 | TRBV19 | CASSIDSRFLSGTEAFF
few | TRBJ2-2 | TRBV7-9 | CASSTRTGGRTGELFF
NA | TRBJ2-7 | TRBV30 | CAWSVGQGTVQYF
NA | TRBJ1-2 | TRBV18 | CASSPGTGDYGYTF
NA | TRBJ2-5 | TRBV13 | CASSPTGESYQETQYF
NA | TRBJ1-2 | TRBV5-6 | CASSSRTGARGYTF
NA | TRBJ2-7 | TRBV6-5 | CASRMGQAPSYEQYF
NA | TRBJ1-3 | TRBV5-1 | CASSDTGEGNTIYF
NA | TRBJ1-1 | TRBV5-1 | CASSPGGIAEAFF
NA | TRBJ2-5 | TRBV23-1 | CASIRPTIPSGPPQETQYF
few | TRBJ2-7 | TRBV10-3 | CAITGLQGGEQYF
NA | TRBJ1-6 | TRBV6-1 | CASSQDSSYNSPLHF